This TCR beta chain was captured by sequencing in a study of early T cells in non-severe SARS-CoV-2 infection. Across the whole study: Bulk RNA isolated from unsorted whole blood underwent sequencing; chains were not paired.

TCRdb reprocessed the 5' RACE reads via MiXCR and lists one record per CDR3 protein. The data contain about 98,000 distinct CDR3 sequences, 10% to 15% of them singletons. V was trimmed by 3 bases and J by 7 bases, leaving 3 bases between them. This CDR3 has 11 residues. This clonotype was counted between two and nine times. The V gene is TRBV12-3 or TRBV12-4, the J gene TRBJ1-4; D not certain. Sequences were obtained from whole blood. The clonotype was recovered from an adult who was a healthcare worker with PCR-confirmed SARS-CoV-2 infection or an uninfected control (not recorded which). The CDR3 region has the DNA TGTGCCAGCAGTTTCCGTGAAAAACTGTTTTTT. Its protein is CASSFREKLFF.